The entry below gives a single T cell receptor (beta chain) sequence along with its context. Germline loops: CDR1 MDHEN, CDR2 SYDVKM. V lost 3 bases to trimming and J lost 5 bases, with 10 bases between them. The length of the CDR3 is 13 residues. These data belong to a study of blood T cell repertoires in COVID-19. Across the whole study: From the United States, Italy and Spain came samples of acute and convalescent COVID-19.

Authors' analysis steps: The authors estimated nucleated cell counts from reference gene primer amplification. TCRdb's table, derived via immunoSEQ multiplex PCR, lists solely in-frame clones and lacks some. V, J and clone size derive from that table, while D and trimming were established from the DNA sequence. The sample holds approximately 210,000 clones, 75% to 90% seen once. This receptor was obtained from a man aged 40-49 years with acute or convalescent COVID-19. The gene calls are TRBV28 and TRBJ2-5; D is possibly TRBD2 (7 bases). Material for sequencing was peripheral blood. CDR3 nucleotides: TGTGCCAGCAGTTTGGGGGGGCTGGAGACCCAGTACTTC. Protein product: CASSLGGLETQYF. The whole variable domain, remainder taken from reference TRBV28 and TRBJ2-5, is DVKVTQSSRYLVKRTGEKVFLECVQDMDHENMFWYRQDPGLGLRLIYFSYDVKMKEKGDIPEGYSVSREKKERFSLILESASTNQTSMYLCASSLGGLETQYFGPGTRLLVL.